The present T cell receptor beta chain was sequenced within a study of response to subunit inactivated influenza vaccine. The sample holds one count of this clonotype. CDR3 length: 17 residues. Losses at the gene ends were 8 bases for V and 8 bases for J; bases not matched to a gene: 17. Germline values: CDR1 LNHDA, CDR2 SQIVND (reference sequence). One entry per CDR3 protein results from TCRdb running MiXCR on the RT-PCR reads. This sample yields roughly 540,000 distinct CDR3 sequences, of which 20% to 25% are seen a single time; 2.5% to 3.5% belongs to the top ten. These records were also assigned to another study, of T cells expressing NK-cell markers. That report adds: UMIs were included in TCR beta cDNA generated by 5'RACE template switching. Sequencing covered eight donors, seven HCMV-seropositive and one seronegative. The contribution of dominant NKG2C+ clonotypes to CD8+ T cells in a handful of donors was roughly 1.0-7.0%.

This TCR was recovered from a man in his fifties who received an inactivated influenza vaccine. The sample in question was CD4+ T cells sorted from PBMCs, obtained about 12 days after vaccination. The rearrangement links TRBV19 to TRBJ2-1; 11 positions agree with TRBD2. The CDR3 bases are TGTGCCAGTCGGGCTTCTAGCGGGAGGCCGAACGGAGATGAGCAGTTCTTC. This sequence encodes CASRASSGRPNGDEQFF.